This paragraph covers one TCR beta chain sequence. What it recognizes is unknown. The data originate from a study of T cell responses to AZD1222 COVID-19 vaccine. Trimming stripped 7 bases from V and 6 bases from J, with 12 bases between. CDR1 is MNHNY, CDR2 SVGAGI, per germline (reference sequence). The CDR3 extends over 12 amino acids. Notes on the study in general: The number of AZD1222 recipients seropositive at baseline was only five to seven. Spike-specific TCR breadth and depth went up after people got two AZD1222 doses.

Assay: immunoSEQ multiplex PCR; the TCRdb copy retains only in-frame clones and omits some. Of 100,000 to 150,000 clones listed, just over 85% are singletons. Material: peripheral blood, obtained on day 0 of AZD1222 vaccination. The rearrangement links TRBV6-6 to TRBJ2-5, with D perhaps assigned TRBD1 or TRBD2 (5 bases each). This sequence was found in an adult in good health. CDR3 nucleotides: TGTGCCAGCATAAGCGAGGGGCAGACCCAGTACTTC. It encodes CASISEGQTQYF.